The 19 T cell receptor beta chains in this list originate from one sample, sequenced in a study of blood T cell repertoires in COVID-19. Assay: immunoSEQ multiplex PCR; the TCRdb copy retains only in-frame clones and omits some. The data show 280,000 or so clones, around 86% seen once. Sequencing was carried out using peripheral blood. The receptors derive from a woman under 40 who had recovered from COVID-19.

This clone has a single count. This chain joins TRBV20-1 and TRBJ2-5; D perhaps matches TRBD2 (6 bases). This CDR3 is built from 12 residues. Germline-derived CDR1 and CDR2 are DFQATT and SNEGSKA (reference sequence). V was trimmed by 3 bases and J by 4 bases, leaving 9 bases between them. Written as DNA, the CDR3 is TGCAGTGCTAGTTTGGGGGGAGAGACCCAGTACTTC. Amino acids: CSASLGGETQYF.

This clone came up a few times. The rearrangement links TRBV7-2 to TRBJ1-5; a weak D match, TRBD1 (6 bases). Germline loops: CDR1 SGHTA, CDR2 FQGNSA. V dropped 4 bases and J dropped 4 bases, with 14 bases sitting between them. This CDR3 comprises 15 residues. CDR3 sequence reads: CASSSTGTNNQPQHF. The DNA of the CDR3 is TGTGCCAGCAGCTCAACCGGGACAAATAATCAGCCCCAGCATTTT.

V gene TRBV19 combines with J gene TRBJ1-1; perhaps TRBD1 as D (5 bases). Trimming stripped 5 bases from V and 0 bases from J, with 13 bases between. The CDR3 totals 15 residues. Germline lookup yields CDR1 LNHDA and CDR2 SQIVND (reference sequence). CDR3 DNA sequence: TGTGCCAGTAGTGCCAGACAGCTAATGAACACTGAAGCTTTCTTT. This codes for CASSARQLMNTEAFF.

The chain recombines TRBV19 with TRBJ2-2, with 10 bases fitting TRBD2. The CDR3 length is 16 residues. Germline V CDR1 and CDR2: LNHDA, SQIVND (reference sequence). J was trimmed by 6 bases and V by 4 bases; bases with no gene match: 8. CDR3 DNA: TGTGCCAGTAGTACGCCTAGCGGGAGATCTTCCGGGGAGCTGTTTTTT. This codes for CASSTPSGRSSGELFF.

The chain has TRBV2 and TRBJ1-1; TRBD1 is a possible D gene (5 bases). The V end lost 8 bases, the J end lost 4 bases, and 14 bases lay between the germline ends. Germline CDR1 SNHLY, CDR2 FYNNEI. The CDR3 extends over 13 amino acids. The CDR3 protein is CASAINGATEAFF. CDR3 coding DNA: TGTGCCAGCGCGATAAATGGGGCCACTGAAGCTTTCTTT.

The rearrangement uses TRBV29-1 and TRBJ1-1; D remains unclear. CDR1 SQVTM and CDR2 ANQGSEA come from the germline V gene. The CDR3 runs to 12 residues. V was clipped by 4 bases and J by 3 bases, with 9 bases between them. DNA of the CDR3: TGCAGCGTTGGCGGATTTTACACTGAAGCTTTCTTT. The encoded protein is CSVGGFYTEAFF.

This clone was observed a handful of times. V usage is TRBV2 and J usage is TRBJ1-1; TRBD1 might be the D (5 bases). Trimming pared 8 bases from V and 3 bases from J, leaving 10 bases between. From germline, CDR1 is SNHLY and CDR2 FYNNEI. This CDR3 contains 12 residues. This CDR3 is CASDGGHTEAFF. CDR3 DNA: TGTGCCAGCGACGGGGGTCACACTGAAGCTTTCTTT. Full variable domain (outside the CDR3, taken from reference TRBV2 and TRBJ1-1): EPEVTQTPSHQVTQMGQEVILRCVPISNHLYFYWYRQILGQKVEFLVSFYNNEISEKSEIFDDQFSVERPDGSNFTLKIRSTKLEDSAMYFCASDGGHTEAFFGQGTRLTVV.

V usage is TRBV4-1 and J usage is TRBJ1-4; TRBD1 matches at 7 bases. The CDR3 length is 16 residues. V shed 4 bases, J shed 2 bases, and the junction held 7 bases outside the gene matches. The germline V gene has CDR1 MGHRA and CDR2 YSYEKL. The CDR3 loop is CASSLKPGQTNEKLFF. The CDR3 DNA follows: TGCGCCAGCAGCCTTAAACCGGGACAGACTAATGAAAAACTGTTTTTT.

The V and J genes are TRBV4-2 and TRBJ1-6; D not certain. CDR1 is LGHNA, CDR2 YNFKEQ, per germline. Trimming shortened V by 1 base and J by 8 bases, and 15 bases separated the two germline ends. The CDR3 extends over 16 amino acids. Written as DNA, the CDR3 is TGTGCCAGCAGCCAAGGCGCGGAGGTGGGATATTCACCCCTCCACTTT. This encodes CASSQGAEVGYSPLHF.

This clone has a single count. V gene TRBV9 combines with J gene TRBJ2-5; a weak D match, TRBD1 (5 bases). This CDR3 is built from 14 residues. V lost 1 base and J 5 bases, leaving 12 bases between the germline ends. Germline lookup yields CDR1 SGDLS and CDR2 YYNGEE. The CDR3 DNA reads TGTGCCAGCAGCGTACAAGGGGATGGGGAGACCCAGTACTTC. Its protein product is CASSVQGDGETQYF.

This chain joins TRBV7-2 and TRBJ2-1; D gene unclear. V was pared by 3 bases and J by 4 bases, with 10 bases between. The length of the CDR3 is 14 residues. Germline V gene lookup returns CDR1 SGHTA and CDR2 FQGNSA. CDR3 coding DNA: TGTGCCAGCAGCTTCAGCCGGGTGTACAATGAGCAGTTCTTC. Amino acid sequence: CASSFSRVYNEQFF. The whole variable domain, remainder taken from reference TRBV7-2 and TRBJ2-1, is GAGVSQSPSNKVTEKGKDVELRCDPISGHTALYWYRQSLGQGLEFLIYFQGNSAPDKSGLPSDRFSAERTGGSVSTLTIQRTQQEDSAVYLCASSFSRVYNEQFFGPGTRLTVL.

This rearrangement joins TRBV4-2 to TRBJ2-3, with 11 bases lining up with TRBD2. The CDR3 covers 17 residues. The germline gives CDR1 LGHNA, CDR2 YNFKEQ. The V and J ends lost 4 bases and 5 bases, in that order; junction bases with no gene match: 11. In nucleotides, the CDR3 is TGTGCCAGCAGCCGGGGGGCTAGCGGGGGGAGGGGAGATACGCAGTATTTT. Protein: CASSRGASGGRGDTQYF.

The chain combines TRBV5-1 with TRBJ2-5; 7 positions agree with TRBD1. Germline assignment: CDR1 SGHRS and CDR2 YFSETQ. V shed 4 bases, J shed 2 bases, and the junction held 5 bases outside the gene matches. The CDR3 length is 14 residues. The CDR3 here is CASSTGQVQETQYF. The CDR3 DNA sequence: TGCGCCAGCAGCACAGGACAGGTGCAAGAGACCCAGTACTTC.

This chain joins TRBV24-1 and TRBJ2-7; D is uncertain. V gave up 3 bases and J gave up 3 bases, with 11 bases separating them. Germline V lookup: CDR1 KGHDR, CDR2 SFDVKD. CDR3 size: 14 residues. The chain's CDR3 is CATSDAARHYEQYF. For the CDR3, the DNA is TGTGCCACCAGTGATGCGGCCCGCCACTACGAGCAGTACTTC.

V is TRBV3-1 (or the pseudogene TRBV3-2) and J is TRBJ2-3; 8 positions agree with TRBD2. V gave up 4 bases and J gave up 4 bases; unmatched junction bases: 4. CDR3 length: 14 residues. Germline-derived CDR1 and CDR2 are LGHDT and YNNKEL (reference sequence). The CDR3 loop reads CASSPGLGADTQYF. CDR3 nucleotide sequence: TGTGCCAGCAGCCCGGGACTAGGGGCAGATACGCAGTATTTT.

The chain is built from TRBV29-1 and TRBJ1-1, with a possible D match to TRBD1 (6 bases). Germline V gene data show CDR1 as SQVTM and CDR2 as ANQGSEA. V lost 6 bases, J lost 8 bases, and 10 bases lay in between. The CDR3 runs to 10 residues. CDR3 sequence reads: CSVLQGEAFF. In nucleotides, the CDR3 is TGCAGCGTACTACAGGGCGAAGCTTTCTTT.

The V and J genes are TRBV5-6 and TRBJ2-3; D is possibly TRBD2 (5 bases). Germline CDR1 and CDR2: SGHDT and YYEEEE. This CDR3 comprises 14 residues. The ends were cut back, 2 bases at V and 2 bases at J, with 9 bases in the middle. In DNA form, the CDR3 reads TGTGCCAGCAGCTTTCGGGGATTCACAGATACGCAGTATTTT. It is translated as CASSFRGFTDTQYF.

This clone was counted a single time. The gene calls are TRBV2 and TRBJ2-3; TRBD1 agrees at 8 bases. Germline assignment: CDR1 SNHLY and CDR2 FYNNEI. This CDR3 region has 14 residues. Trimming took 6 bases from V and 4 from J; bases not matched to a gene: 6. The CDR3 spells CASSWTGIADTQYF. CDR3 DNA sequence: TGTGCCAGCAGCTGGACAGGGATAGCAGATACGCAGTATTTT.

This clone was seen once. The V and J genes are TRBV28 and TRBJ1-1; 8 bases are a match to TRBD1. The length of the CDR3 is 13 residues. CDR1 and CDR2 from the germline V gene are MDHEN and SYDVKM. The V segment lost 3 bases and the J segment 7 bases; nucleotides outside the gene matches: 4. CDR3 sequence reads: CASSFPGQDEAFF. Here the CDR3 DNA reads TGTGCCAGCAGTTTCCCGGGACAGGATGAAGCTTTCTTT. Filled out from reference TRBV28 and TRBJ1-1, the complete variable domain reads DVKVTQSSRYLVKRTGEKVFLECVQDMDHENMFWYRQDPGLGLRLIYFSYDVKMKEKGDIPEGYSVSREKKERFSLILESASTNQTSMYLCASSFPGQDEAFFGQGTRLTVV.